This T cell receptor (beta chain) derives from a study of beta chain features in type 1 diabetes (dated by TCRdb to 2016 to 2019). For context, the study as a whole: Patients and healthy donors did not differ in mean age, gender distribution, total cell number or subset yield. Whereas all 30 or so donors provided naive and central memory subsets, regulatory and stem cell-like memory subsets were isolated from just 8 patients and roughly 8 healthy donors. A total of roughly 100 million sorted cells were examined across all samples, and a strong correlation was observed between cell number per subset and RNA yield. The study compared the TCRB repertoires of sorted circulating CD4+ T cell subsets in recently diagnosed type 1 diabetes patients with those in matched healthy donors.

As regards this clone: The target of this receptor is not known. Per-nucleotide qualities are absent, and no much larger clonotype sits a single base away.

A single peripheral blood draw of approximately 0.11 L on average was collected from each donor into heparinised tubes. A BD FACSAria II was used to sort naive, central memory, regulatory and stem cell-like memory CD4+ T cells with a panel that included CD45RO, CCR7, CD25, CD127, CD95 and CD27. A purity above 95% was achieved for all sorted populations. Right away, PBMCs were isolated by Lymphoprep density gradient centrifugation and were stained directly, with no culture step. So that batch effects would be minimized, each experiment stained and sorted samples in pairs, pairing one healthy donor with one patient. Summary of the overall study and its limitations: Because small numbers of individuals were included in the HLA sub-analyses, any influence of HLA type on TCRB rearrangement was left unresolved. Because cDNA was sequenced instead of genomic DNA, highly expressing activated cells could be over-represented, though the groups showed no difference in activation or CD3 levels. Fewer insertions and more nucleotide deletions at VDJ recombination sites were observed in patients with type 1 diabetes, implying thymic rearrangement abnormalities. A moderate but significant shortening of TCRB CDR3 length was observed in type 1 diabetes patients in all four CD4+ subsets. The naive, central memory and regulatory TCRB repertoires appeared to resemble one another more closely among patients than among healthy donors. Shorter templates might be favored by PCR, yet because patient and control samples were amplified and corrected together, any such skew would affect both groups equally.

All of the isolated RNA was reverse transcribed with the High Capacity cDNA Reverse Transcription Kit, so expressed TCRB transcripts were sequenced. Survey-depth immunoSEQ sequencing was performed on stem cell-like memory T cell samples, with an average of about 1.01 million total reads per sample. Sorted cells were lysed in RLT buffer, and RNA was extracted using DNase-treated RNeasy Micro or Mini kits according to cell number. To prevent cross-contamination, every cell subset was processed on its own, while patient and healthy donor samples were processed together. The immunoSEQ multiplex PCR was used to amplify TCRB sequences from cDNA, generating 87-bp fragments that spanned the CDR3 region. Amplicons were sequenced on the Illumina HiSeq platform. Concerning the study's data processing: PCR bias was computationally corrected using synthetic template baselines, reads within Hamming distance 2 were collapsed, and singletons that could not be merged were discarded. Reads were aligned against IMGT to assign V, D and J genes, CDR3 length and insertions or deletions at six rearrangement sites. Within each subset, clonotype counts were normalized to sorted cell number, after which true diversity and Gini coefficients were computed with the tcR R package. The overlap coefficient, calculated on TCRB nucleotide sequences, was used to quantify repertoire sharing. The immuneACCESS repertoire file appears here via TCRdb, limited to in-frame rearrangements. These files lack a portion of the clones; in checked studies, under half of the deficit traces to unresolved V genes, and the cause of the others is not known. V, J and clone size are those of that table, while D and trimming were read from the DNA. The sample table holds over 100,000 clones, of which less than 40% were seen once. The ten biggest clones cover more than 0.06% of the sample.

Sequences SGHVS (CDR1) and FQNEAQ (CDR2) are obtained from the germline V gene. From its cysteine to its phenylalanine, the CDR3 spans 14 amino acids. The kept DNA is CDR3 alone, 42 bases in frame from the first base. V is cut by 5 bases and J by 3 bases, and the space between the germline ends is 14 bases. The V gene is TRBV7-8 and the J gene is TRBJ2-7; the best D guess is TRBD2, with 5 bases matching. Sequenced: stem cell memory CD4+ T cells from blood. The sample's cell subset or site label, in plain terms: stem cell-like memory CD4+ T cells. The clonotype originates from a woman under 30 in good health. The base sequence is TGTGCCAGCAGCCGCGGACTTGTCTACTACGAGCAGTACTTC. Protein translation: CASSRGLVYYEQYF.